The 32 T cell receptor beta chains listed next were all sequenced from one sample in a study of T cell changes during pregnancy in multiple sclerosis. Produced via immunoSEQ multiplex PCR; TCRdb's table is partial and in-frame only. The repertoire has about 73,000 clones, 85% to 95% of them found once; the top ten carry over 2%. The sequencing used peripheral blood, collected in the second trimester of pregnancy. The receptors originated from a female donor in good health, enrolled as a control in a pregnancy study.

This sequence joins TRBV14 and TRBJ1-2; D gene ambiguous. The germline CDR1 and CDR2 sequences are SGHDN and FVKESK. Trimming took off 1 base at V and 0 bases at J, with 12 bases between the two ends. This CDR3 region has 16 residues. CDR3 DNA sequence: TGTGCCAGCAGCCAAGTCACGGGAAAAGCTAACTATGGCTACACCTTC. This encodes CASSQVTGKANYGYTF.

The chain's CDR3 is CASSDSPANYGYTF. DNA for the CDR3: TGTGCCAGCAGCGATAGCCCAGCAAACTATGGCTACACCTTC. V and J are TRBV9 and TRBJ1-2, with D unclear. The CDR3 sequence is 14 residues long. Germline loops: CDR1 SGDLS, CDR2 YYNGEE. Between the trimmed V and J ends, which lost 3 bases and 2 bases, there was a span of 11 bases.

CDR3 region: CASSLYPNPGDTQYF. CDR3 bases: TGTGCCAGCAGCTTATATCCCAATCCCGGAGATACGCAGTATTTT. J is TRBJ2-3 and V is TRBV13; D ambiguous. In germline, CDR1 is PRHDT, CDR2 FYEKMQ (reference sequence). Trimming left V 2 bases short and J 5 bases short, with 14 bases between. The CDR3 sequence is 15 residues long.

J is TRBJ1-2 and V is TRBV29-1; 8 bases align to TRBD1. V trimming: 6 bases; J trimming: 2 bases; junction bases outside the gene matches: 8. Germline V gives CDR1 SQVTM, CDR2 ANQGSEA. The CDR3 spans 14 residues. CDR3: CSVQNRGGNYGYTF. The CDR3 DNA reads TGCAGCGTACAAAACAGGGGGGGGAACTATGGCTACACCTTC.

V and J are TRBV1 and TRBJ2-3; the table gives TRBD1 as D, unverified against the DNA. TRBV1 has pseudogene status. This CDR3 is 15 amino acids long. The CDR3 sequence is CTSSRTDRGTDTQYF. CDR3 sequence (DNA): TGCACCAGCAGCCGGACCGACAGGGGCACAGATACGCAGTATTTT.

CDR3 nucleotides: TGTGCCAGTGGACAGGGTCGGCCCCAGCATTTT. It yields the protein CASGQGRPQHF. The gene calls are TRBV19 and TRBJ1-5; 8 nucleotides agree with TRBD1. Germline CDR1 and CDR2: LNHDA and SQIVND (reference sequence). This CDR3 spans 11 amino acids. V shed 8 bases, J shed 9 bases, and the junction held 3 bases outside the gene matches.

The gene calls are TRBV7-9 and TRBJ2-7, with D unclear. The V end lost 4 bases, the J end lost 0 bases, and 4 bases lay between the germline ends. This CDR3 comprises 12 residues. Germline CDR1 SEHNR, CDR2 FQNEAQ (reference sequence). Here the CDR3 reads CASSWSSYEQYF. CDR3 bases: TGTGCCAGCAGCTGGAGCTCCTACGAGCAGTACTTC.

CDR3 DNA: TGTGCTAGTGGTTCCGGACAGGGGAACACCGGGGAGCTGTTTTTT. This translates into CASGSGQGNTGELFF. The chain carries TRBV12-5 and TRBJ2-2; TRBD1 aligns across 8 bases. The CDR3 has 15 amino acids. Germline CDR1 is LGHNT and CDR2 is FRNRAP. V gave up 4 bases and J gave up 1 base; unmatched junction bases: 2.

This chain connects TRBV4-3 to TRBJ2-7; D is possibly TRBD1 (5 bases). The germline V and J ends were trimmed by 0 bases and 0 bases, with 24 bases remaining between them. The germline V gene has CDR1 LGHNA and CDR2 YSLEER. This CDR3 contains 20 residues. As DNA, the CDR3 is TGCGCCAGCAGCCAAGATTCAGCCAGGACAACCCGTCTAAGCTCCTACGAGCAGTACTTC. It specifies CASSQDSARTTRLSSYEQYF.

CDR3 protein: CASAGPQILDTQYF. CDR3 DNA: TGTGCCAGCGCGGGACCCCAAATCCTAGATACGCAGTATTTT. This sequence joins TRBV9 and TRBJ2-3, with D tentatively TRBD2 (6 bases). The germline V gene encodes CDR1 SGDLS and CDR2 YYNGEE. V lost 7 bases and J lost 5, with 17 bases in between. The CDR3 is 14 amino acids.

This sequence joins TRBV5-1 and TRBJ2-7, with TRBD1 matching 8 bases. In germline, CDR1 is SGHRS, CDR2 YFSETQ. The CDR3 is 15 amino acids. Trimming took 0 bases from V and 2 from J; bases not matched to a gene: 4. Here the CDR3 reads CASSLDRGTAYEQYF. The CDR3 DNA reads as TGCGCCAGCAGCTTGGACAGGGGGACGGCCTACGAGCAGTACTTC.

The V and J genes are TRBV6-1 and TRBJ2-7; the match to TRBD1 covers 12 bases. The ends lost 8 bases at V and 6 bases at J; junction bases unmatched: 5. This CDR3 is 13 amino acids long. CDR1 and CDR2 (germline): MNHNS, SASEGT. The DNA for the CDR3 is TGTGCCAGCCGGGACAGGGGGCGTAGCGAGCAGTACTTC. Protein sequence: CASRDRGRSEQYF.

This clone was seen once. This chain connects TRBV6-1 to TRBJ1-3; a weak D match, TRBD1 (6 bases). The CDR3 runs 17 residues. V lost 3 bases and J 0 bases, leaving 15 bases between the germline ends. CDR1 and CDR2 (germline): MNHNS, SASEGT. The CDR3 nucleotides read TGTGCCAGCAGTGACCAACGACAGGTTCTCTCTGGAAACACCATATATTTT. This gives the protein CASSDQRQVLSGNTIYF.

The chain combines TRBV4-1 with TRBJ2-5; a weak D match, TRBD1 (5 bases). V was trimmed by 0 bases and J by 1 base, leaving 9 bases between them. The CDR3 extends over 15 amino acids. CDR1 is MGHRA, CDR2 YSYEKL, per germline. The CDR3 protein is CASSQDIGVQETQYF. The CDR3 DNA follows: TGCGCCAGCAGCCAAGATATAGGGGTCCAAGAGACCCAGTACTTC.

The gene calls are TRBV7-9 and TRBJ1-1, with 9 bases aligning to TRBD1. CDR1 is SEHNR, CDR2 FQNEAQ, per germline (reference sequence). This CDR3 has 14 amino acids. Trimming took 5 bases from V and 7 from J; bases not matched to a gene: 8. For the CDR3, the DNA is TGTGCCAGCAGCCCACGGACAGGGGAAGGTGAAGCTTTCTTT. Amino acids: CASSPRTGEGEAFF.

CDR3 DNA: TGTGCCAGCAGCTCCGGACAGACGAACACCGGGGAGCTGTTTTTT. Translated, it gives CASSSGQTNTGELFF. This sequence joins TRBV5-4 and TRBJ2-2, with D possibly matching TRBD1 (6 bases). Germline CDR1 reads SGHNT; CDR2 reads YYREEE (reference sequence). V was pared by 3 bases and J by 0 bases, with 9 bases between. The CDR3 is made up of 15 amino acids.

This chain joins TRBV5-6 and TRBJ1-2, with a possible D match to TRBD1 (6 bases). Trimming took 3 bases from V and 4 from J, leaving 16 bases between them. The length of the CDR3 is 15 residues. In germline, CDR1 is SGHDT, CDR2 YYEEEE. The CDR3 reads CASSSDSRKGYGYTF. CDR3 bases: TGTGCCAGCAGCTCGGACAGCCGAAAGGGCTATGGCTACACCTTC.

The rearrangement joins TRBV10-2 to TRBJ1-4; a possible D gene is TRBD1 (6 bases). This CDR3 contains 12 residues. Germline CDR1 WSHSY, CDR2 SAAADI. V gave up 7 bases and J gave up 7 bases, with 10 bases separating them. The CDR3 DNA is TGCGCCAGCACAGGGGACGGTGAAAAACTGTTTTTT. It specifies CASTGDGEKLFF.

The chain carries TRBV7-8 and TRBJ1-4; possibly TRBD1 for D (5 bases). Germline CDR1 and CDR2: SGHVS and FQNEAQ. Trimming pared 5 bases from V and 1 base from J, leaving 14 bases between. The CDR3 spans 16 residues. The CDR3 loop reads CASSPARALTNEKLFF. Here the CDR3 DNA reads TGTGCCAGCAGCCCAGCCAGGGCGCTAACTAATGAAAAACTGTTTTTT. Based on the CDR3 plus reference TRBV7-8 and TRBJ1-4, the full variable domain is GAGVSQSPRYKVAKRGQDVALRCDPISGHVSLFWYQQALGQGPEFLTYFQNEAQLDKSGLPSDRFFAERPEGSVSTLKIQRTQQEDSAVYLCASSPARALTNEKLFFGSGTQLSVL.

The chain is built from TRBV5-4 and TRBJ1-4; D is possibly TRBD1 (5 bases). CDR1 is SGHNT and CDR2 is YYREEE in the germline V gene (reference sequence). V shed 0 bases and J shed 2 bases, with 5 bases lying between them. This CDR3 has 14 amino acids. CDR3 coding DNA: TGTGCCAGCAGCTTGGAGGGGACTAATGAAAAACTGTTTTTT. Protein sequence: CASSLEGTNEKLFF.

The rearrangement links TRBV11-2 to TRBJ2-7, with D possibly being TRBD1 (6 bases). The germline gives CDR1 SGHAT, CDR2 FQNNGV. Between the trimmed V and J ends, which lost 5 bases and 5 bases, there was a span of 16 bases. The CDR3 extends over 14 amino acids. This chain's CDR3 is CASSNTGLLDEQYF. The CDR3 bases are TGTGCCAGCAGCAATACAGGGTTATTGGACGAGCAGTACTTC.

This clone was counted once. V is TRBV4-3 and J is TRBJ2-7, with 7 bases lining up with TRBD1. In germline, CDR1 is LGHNA, CDR2 YSLEER. V lost 0 bases to trimming and J lost 2 bases; unmatched junction nucleotides: 4. The CDR3 sequence is 15 residues long. The CDR3 region is CASSQDYTGAYEQYF. CDR3 coding DNA: TGCGCCAGCAGCCAAGATTATACAGGGGCCTACGAGCAGTACTTC.

The chain couples TRBV30 to TRBJ2-4, with 8 bases identical to TRBD2. The CDR3 spans 19 residues. Germline V lookup: CDR1 GTSNPN, CDR2 SVGIG (reference sequence). The junction had 13 bases not matched to a gene; V was cut back by 0 bases and J by 0 bases. CDR3 DNA sequence: TGTGCCTGGAGTGTACAAGTGGGCTTAGCGGGGCTAGCCAAAAACATTCAGTACTTC. Translating it yields CAWSVQVGLAGLAKNIQYF.

The sample holds one count of this clone. The genes are TRBV5-6 and TRBJ1-2; a possible D gene is TRBD1 (5 bases). Trimming left V 0 bases short and J 7 bases short, with 22 bases between. The CDR3 has 17 amino acids. The germline V gene encodes CDR1 SGHDT and CDR2 YYEEEE. The CDR3 spells CASSLDRNMGLPGGYTF. The CDR3 DNA reads TGTGCCAGCAGCTTGGATCGGAACATGGGACTGCCGGGTGGCTACACCTTC. Full variable domain (missing parts from reference TRBV5-6 and TRBJ1-2): DAGVTQSPTHLIKTRGQQVTLRCSPKSGHDTVSWYQQALGQGPQFIFQYYEEEERQRGNFPDRFSGHQFPNYSSELNVNALLLGDSALYLCASSLDRNMGLPGGYTFGSGTRLTVV.

The chain combines TRBV7-2 with TRBJ2-5; 11 nucleotides match TRBD2. With 5 bases clipped from V and 5 bases from J, the junction kept 10 bases outside the gene matches. Germline V gene data show CDR1 as SGHTA and CDR2 as FQGNSA. This CDR3 has 16 residues. CDR3 in DNA: TGTGCCAGCAGCCCCGGGGTAGCGGGGGGGCGGGAGACCCAGTACTTC. Translating it yields CASSPGVAGGRETQYF.

The chain carries TRBV5-5 and TRBJ2-7; 8 bases fit TRBD2. The CDR3 runs to 13 residues. V was pared by 1 base and J by 6 bases, with 3 bases of the junction left unmatched. CDR1 and CDR2 (germline): SGHKS, YYEKEE (reference sequence). The DNA for the CDR3 is TGTGCCAGCAGCTTGCCTCGGGAGGGCGAGCAGTACTTC. It translates to CASSLPREGEQYF.

The V gene is TRBV28, the J gene TRBJ2-7, with 7 bases matching TRBD1. The CDR3 length is 14 residues. V lost 6 bases, J lost 2 bases, and 7 bases stayed unmatched. Looked up from germline, CDR1 is MDHEN and CDR2 is SYDVKM. The CDR3 coding sequence is TGTGCCAGCAGGGAAGCCGGGACAGCCTACGAGCAGTACTTC. Residues: CASREAGTAYEQYF.

This rearrangement joins TRBV6-1 to TRBJ1-1; possible D gene TRBD1, 5 bases. In germline, CDR1 is MNHNS, CDR2 SASEGT. V lost 3 bases to trimming and J lost 1 base, with 6 bases between them. The CDR3 is 13 amino acids. The CDR3 sequence is CASSDRGNTEAFF. CDR3 sequence (DNA): TGTGCCAGCAGTGATAGGGGGAACACTGAAGCTTTCTTT.

V is TRBV19 and J is TRBJ2-5; the D gene is possibly TRBD2 (5 bases). This CDR3 is 12 amino acids long. Germline V gene sequence: CDR1 LNHDA, CDR2 SQIVND (reference sequence). Trimming took off 5 bases at V and 4 bases at J, with 8 bases between the two ends. The CDR3 coding sequence is TGTGCCAGTAGTGAGGGCCTAGAGACCCAGTACTTC. Translating it yields CASSEGLETQYF.

The rearrangement joins TRBV7-2 to TRBJ2-7; D not resolved. V lost 1 base and J 2 bases, leaving 12 bases between the germline ends. There are 15 residues in the CDR3. Germline V CDR1 and CDR2: SGHTA, FQGNSA. The DNA of the CDR3 is TGTGCCAGCAGCTTAGGAGCCCTAGGCACCTACGAGCAGTACTTC. Its protein product is CASSLGALGTYEQYF. The full variable domain, with the rest looked up from reference TRBV7-2 and TRBJ2-7, is GAGVSQSPSNKVTEKGKDVELRCDPISGHTALYWYRQSLGQGLEFLIYFQGNSAPDKSGLPSDRFSAERTGGSVSTLTIQRTQQEDSAVYLCASSLGALGTYEQYFGPGTRLTVT.

The chain carries TRBV7-2 and TRBJ2-7; D may be TRBD2 (6 bases). Germline-derived CDR1 and CDR2 are SGHTA and FQGNSA. The ends were cut back, 6 bases at V and 0 bases at J, with 12 bases in the middle. CDR3 size: 14 residues. CDR3 DNA sequence: TGTGCCAGCAGACCAGGAGGGGCCTCCTACGAGCAGTACTTC. This encodes CASRPGGASYEQYF.

The genes are TRBV4-2 and TRBJ1-2, with D hard to call. V lost 2 bases and J 5 bases, leaving 9 bases between the germline ends. The CDR3 is made up of 13 amino acids. Germline V gene data show CDR1 as LGHNA and CDR2 as YNFKEQ. This chain's CDR3 is CASSQSSGYGYTF. Written as DNA, the CDR3 is TGTGCCAGCAGCCAATCTTCGGGTTATGGCTACACCTTC.